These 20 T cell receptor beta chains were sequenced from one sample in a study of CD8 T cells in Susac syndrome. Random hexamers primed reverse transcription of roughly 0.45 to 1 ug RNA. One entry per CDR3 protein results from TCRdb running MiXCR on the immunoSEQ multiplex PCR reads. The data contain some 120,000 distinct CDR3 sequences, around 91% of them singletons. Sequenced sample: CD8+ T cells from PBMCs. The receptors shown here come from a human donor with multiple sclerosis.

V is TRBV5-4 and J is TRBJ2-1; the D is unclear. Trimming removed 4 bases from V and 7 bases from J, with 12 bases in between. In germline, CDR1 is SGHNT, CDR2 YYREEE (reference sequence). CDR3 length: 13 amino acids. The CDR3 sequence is CASSATSINEQFF. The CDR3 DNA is TGTGCCAGCAGCGCAACCTCTATAAATGAGCAGTTCTTC.

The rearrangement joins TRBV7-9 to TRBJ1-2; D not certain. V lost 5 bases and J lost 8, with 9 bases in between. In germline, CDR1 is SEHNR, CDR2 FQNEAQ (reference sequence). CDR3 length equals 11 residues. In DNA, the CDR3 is TGTGCCAGCAGCCTCCTCGAGGGCTACACCTTC. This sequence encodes CASSLLEGYTF.

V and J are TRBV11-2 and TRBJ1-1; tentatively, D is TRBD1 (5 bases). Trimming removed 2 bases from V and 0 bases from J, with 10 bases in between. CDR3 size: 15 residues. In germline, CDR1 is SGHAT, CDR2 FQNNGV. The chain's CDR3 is CASSLSGFMNTEAFF. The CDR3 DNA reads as TGTGCCAGCAGCTTATCAGGGTTCATGAACACTGAAGCTTTCTTT.

Here the CDR3 reads CASSYGGTGISYEQYF. The DNA for the CDR3 is TGTGCCAGCAGTTACGGAGGGACAGGAATATCCTACGAGCAGTACTTC. The chain uses TRBV6-2 or TRBV6-3 and TRBJ2-7; TRBD1 matches 8 bases. From germline, CDR1 is MNHEY and CDR2 SVGEGT. The CDR3 has 16 amino acids. J lost 1 base, V lost 2 bases, and 7 bases had no gene match.

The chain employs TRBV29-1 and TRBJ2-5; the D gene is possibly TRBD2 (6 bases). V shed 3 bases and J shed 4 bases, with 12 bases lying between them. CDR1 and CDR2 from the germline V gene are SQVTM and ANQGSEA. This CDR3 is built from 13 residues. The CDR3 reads CSVEAGNGETQYF. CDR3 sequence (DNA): TGCAGCGTTGAGGCGGGAAACGGAGAGACCCAGTACTTC.

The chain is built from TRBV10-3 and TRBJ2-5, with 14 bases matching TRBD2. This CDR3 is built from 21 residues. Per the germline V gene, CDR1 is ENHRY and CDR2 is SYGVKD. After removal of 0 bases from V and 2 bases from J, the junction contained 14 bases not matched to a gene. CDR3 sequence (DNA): TGTGCCATCAGTGAGTCGTGGGCAGGAGGACTAGCGGGAGGTTGGCAAGAGACCCAGTACTTC. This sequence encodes CAISESWAGGLAGGWQETQYF.

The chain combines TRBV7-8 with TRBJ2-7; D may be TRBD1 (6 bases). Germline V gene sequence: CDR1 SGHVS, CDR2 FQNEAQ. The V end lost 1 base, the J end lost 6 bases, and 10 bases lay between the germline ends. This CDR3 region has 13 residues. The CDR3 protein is CASSLGGPIEQYF. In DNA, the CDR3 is TGTGCCAGCAGCTTAGGGGGGCCGATCGAGCAGTACTTC.

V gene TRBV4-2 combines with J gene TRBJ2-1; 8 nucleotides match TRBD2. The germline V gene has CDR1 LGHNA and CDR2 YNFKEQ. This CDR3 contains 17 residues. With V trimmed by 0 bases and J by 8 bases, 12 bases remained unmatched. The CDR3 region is CASSQDSVAGSLDEQFF. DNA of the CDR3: TGTGCCAGCAGCCAAGATTCGGTAGCGGGAAGTCTGGATGAGCAGTTCTTC.

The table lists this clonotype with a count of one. The CDR3 sequence is CSARTDNSYEQYF. CDR3 bases: TGCAGCGCCCGGACAGATAACTCCTACGAGCAGTACTTC. This sequence joins TRBV29-1 and TRBJ2-7; D may be TRBD1 (6 bases). CDR1 is SQVTM, CDR2 ANQGSEA, per germline. Trimming shortened V by 7 bases and J by 0 bases, and 13 bases separated the two germline ends. The CDR3 has 13 residues.

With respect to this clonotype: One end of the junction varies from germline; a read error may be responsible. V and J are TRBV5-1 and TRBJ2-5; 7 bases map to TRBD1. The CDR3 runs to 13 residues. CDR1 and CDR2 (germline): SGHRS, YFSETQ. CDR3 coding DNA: TGCGCCAGCAGCTTGGATCCTACAGGGGCTCCCCACTTC. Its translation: CASSLDPTGAPHF.

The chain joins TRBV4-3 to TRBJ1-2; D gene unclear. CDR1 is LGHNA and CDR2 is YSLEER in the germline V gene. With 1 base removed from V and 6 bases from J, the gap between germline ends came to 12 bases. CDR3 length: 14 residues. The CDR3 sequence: CASSQVPGKNGYTF. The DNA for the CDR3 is TGCGCCAGCAGCCAAGTCCCGGGGAAAAATGGCTACACCTTC.

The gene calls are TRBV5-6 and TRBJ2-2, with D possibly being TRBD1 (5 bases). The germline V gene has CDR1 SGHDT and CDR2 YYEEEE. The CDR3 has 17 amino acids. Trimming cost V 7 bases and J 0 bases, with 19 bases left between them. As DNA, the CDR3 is TGTGCCAGCGTCCTACACTTACAGGACGCGAACACCGGGGAGCTGTTTTTT. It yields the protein CASVLHLQDANTGELFF.

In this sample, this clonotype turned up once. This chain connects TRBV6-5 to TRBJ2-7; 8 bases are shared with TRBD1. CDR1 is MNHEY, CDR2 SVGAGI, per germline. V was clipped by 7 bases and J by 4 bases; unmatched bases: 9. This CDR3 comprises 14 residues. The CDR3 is CASTPTGESYEQYF. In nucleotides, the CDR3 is TGTGCCAGCACCCCGACAGGGGAAAGTTACGAGCAGTACTTC.

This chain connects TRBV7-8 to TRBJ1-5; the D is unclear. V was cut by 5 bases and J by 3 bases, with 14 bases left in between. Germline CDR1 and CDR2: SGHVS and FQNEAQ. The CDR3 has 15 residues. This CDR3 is CASSQHGGLNQPQHF. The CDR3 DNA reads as TGTGCCAGCAGCCAACATGGCGGCCTCAATCAGCCCCAGCATTTT.

The CDR3 region is CASSLAGPQNEQFF. In DNA, the CDR3 is TGTGCCAGCAGTTTAGCGGGACCCCAGAATGAGCAGTTCTTC. The rearrangement links TRBV12-3 or TRBV12-4 to TRBJ2-1, with D perhaps TRBD1 or TRBD2 (5 bases each). The CDR3 covers 14 residues. The germline V and J ends were trimmed by 0 bases and 7 bases, with 10 bases remaining between them.

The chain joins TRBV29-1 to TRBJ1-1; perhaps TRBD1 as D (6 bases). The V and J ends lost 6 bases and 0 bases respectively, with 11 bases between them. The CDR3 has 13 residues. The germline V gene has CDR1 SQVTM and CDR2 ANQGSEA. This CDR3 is CSVPPGVNTEAFF. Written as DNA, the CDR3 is TGCAGCGTCCCCCCAGGGGTGAACACTGAAGCTTTCTTT.

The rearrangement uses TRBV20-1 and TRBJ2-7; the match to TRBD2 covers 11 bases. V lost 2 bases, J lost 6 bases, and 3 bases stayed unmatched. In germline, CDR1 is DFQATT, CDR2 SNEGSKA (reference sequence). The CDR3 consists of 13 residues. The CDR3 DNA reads TGCAGTGCTAGATATAGCGGGAGGGCCGAGCAGTACTTC. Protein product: CSARYSGRAEQYF.

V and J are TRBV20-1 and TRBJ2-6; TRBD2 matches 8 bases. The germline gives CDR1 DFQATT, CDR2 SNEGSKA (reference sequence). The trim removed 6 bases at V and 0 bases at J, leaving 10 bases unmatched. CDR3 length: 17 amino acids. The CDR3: CSALRLANHSGANVLTF. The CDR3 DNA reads TGCAGTGCCCTCCGACTAGCGAACCACTCTGGGGCCAACGTCCTGACTTTC.

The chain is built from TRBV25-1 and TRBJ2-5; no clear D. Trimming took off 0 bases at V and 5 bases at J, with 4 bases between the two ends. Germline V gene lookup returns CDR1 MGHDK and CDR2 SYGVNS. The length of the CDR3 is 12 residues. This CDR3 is CASSEYGETQYF. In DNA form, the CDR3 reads TGTGCCAGCAGTGAATACGGGGAGACCCAGTACTTC.

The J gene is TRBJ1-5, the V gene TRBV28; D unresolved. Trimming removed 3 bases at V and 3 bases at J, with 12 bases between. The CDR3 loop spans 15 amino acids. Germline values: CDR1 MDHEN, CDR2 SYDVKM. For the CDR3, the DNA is TGTGCCAGCAGTTTTGAGGTAGATGACAATCAGCCCCAGCATTTT. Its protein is CASSFEVDDNQPQHF.